Below, one T cell receptor (beta chain) is given with its context. This entry comes from a study of blood T cell repertoires in COVID-19. On the study more broadly: The study drew acute and convalescent COVID-19 samples from the United States, Italy and Spain.

The authors' processing: Nucleated cell number was recorded as an estimate derived from reference gene primer amplification. Clones were read by immunoSEQ multiplex PCR, and TCRdb kept only the in-frame ones, dropping some. V, J and clone size were drawn from that table, and D and trimming were deduced from the DNA. This table holds hundreds of thousands of clones, about nine tenths found once. The ends lost 1 base at V and 4 bases at J; junction bases unmatched: 2. The V gene's germline CDR1 is SGHAT and CDR2 FQNNGV. CDR3 length: 14 residues. The sequenced material came from peripheral blood. The receptor was isolated from a woman in her thirties with active or convalescent COVID-19. The chain couples TRBV11-2 to TRBJ2-5; 8 bases map to TRBD1. Written as DNA, the CDR3 is TGTGCCAGCAGCTTAGCCACAGGGGGAGAGACCCAGTACTTC. Encoded protein: CASSLATGGETQYF.